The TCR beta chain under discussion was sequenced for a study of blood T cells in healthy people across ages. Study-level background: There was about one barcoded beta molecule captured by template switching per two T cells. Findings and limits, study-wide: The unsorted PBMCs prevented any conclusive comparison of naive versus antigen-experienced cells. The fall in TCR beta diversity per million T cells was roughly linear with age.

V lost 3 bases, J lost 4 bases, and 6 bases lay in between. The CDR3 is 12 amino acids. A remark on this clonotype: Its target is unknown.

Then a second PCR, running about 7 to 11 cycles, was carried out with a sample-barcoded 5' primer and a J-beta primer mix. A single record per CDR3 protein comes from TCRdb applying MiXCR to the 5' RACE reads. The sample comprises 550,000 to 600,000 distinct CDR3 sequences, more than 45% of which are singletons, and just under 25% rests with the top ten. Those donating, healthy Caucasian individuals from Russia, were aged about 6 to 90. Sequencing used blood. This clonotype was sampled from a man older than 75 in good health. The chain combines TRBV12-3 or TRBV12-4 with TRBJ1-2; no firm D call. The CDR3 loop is CASSLRPYGYTF. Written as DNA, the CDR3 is TGTGCCAGCAGTTTGAGGCCCTATGGCTACACCTTC.